Included here is one T cell receptor beta chain sequence, with context. The CDR3 contains 15 residues. Trimming removed 4 bases from V and 4 bases from J, with 14 bases in between. Germline lookup yields CDR1 SGHAT and CDR2 FQDESV (reference sequence). This record belongs to a study of blood T cell repertoires in COVID-19. Study details: Collection of acute and convalescent COVID-19 samples took place in the United States, Italy and Spain. Sample material is recorded as cDNA or gDNA derived from T cells, B-cell-depleted T cells, or PBMCs.

The authors' processing: Amplifying reference gene primers gave estimates of nucleated cell counts. Libraries were prepared by immunoSEQ multiplex PCR; TCRdb keeps only in-frame clonotypes and omits some of them. V, J and clone size reflect that table, while D and trimming were determined from the DNA. The sample has more than 200,000 clones, just under 85% seen once. The sample consisted of peripheral blood. The chain links TRBV11-1 to TRBJ2-1; D is ambiguous. This receptor was taken from a man aged 80 or over with acute or convalescent COVID-19. The CDR3: CASSYPRWLYNEQFF. The DNA of the CDR3 is TGTGCCAGCAGCTACCCCCGTTGGCTTTACAATGAGCAGTTCTTC.